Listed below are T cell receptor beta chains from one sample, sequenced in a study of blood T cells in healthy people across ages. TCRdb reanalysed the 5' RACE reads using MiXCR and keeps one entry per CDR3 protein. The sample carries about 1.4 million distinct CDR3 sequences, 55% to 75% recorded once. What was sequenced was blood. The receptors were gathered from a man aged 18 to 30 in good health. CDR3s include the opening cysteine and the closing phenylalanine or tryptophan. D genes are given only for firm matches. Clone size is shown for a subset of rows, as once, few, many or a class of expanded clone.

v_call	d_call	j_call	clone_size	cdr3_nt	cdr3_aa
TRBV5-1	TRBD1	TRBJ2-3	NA	TGCGCCAGCAGCTTGGGGGGACAGCAATTCACAGATACGCAGTATTTT	CASSLGGQQFTDTQYF
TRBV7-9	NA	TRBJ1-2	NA	TGTGCCAGCCAGGCACCTAACTATGGCTACACCTTC	CASQAPNYGYTF
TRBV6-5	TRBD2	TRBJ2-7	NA	TGTGCCAGCAGTTGGAGACTAGCGGGAGTTGACGAGCAGTACTTC	CASSWRLAGVDEQYF
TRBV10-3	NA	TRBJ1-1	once	TGTGCCATCAGTGTCATGGTGTTCGCTGAAGCTTTCTTT	CAISVMVFAEAFF
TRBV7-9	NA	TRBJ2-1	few	TGTGCCAGCAGCTCAACCCCCGGGACACCTGGTTACAATGAGCAGTTCTTC	CASSSTPGTPGYNEQFF
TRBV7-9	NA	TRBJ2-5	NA	TGTGCCAGCAGCTTAACCGGGAGAGTGGAGACCCAGTACTTC	CASSLTGRVETQYF
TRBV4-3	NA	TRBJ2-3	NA	TGCGCCAGCAGCCAAGGGACAGGACGAAGCGGGCAGACCACAGATACGCAGTATTTT	CASSQGTGRSGQTTDTQYF
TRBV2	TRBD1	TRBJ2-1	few	TGTGCGGGGACCGGGACAGGGGGAGACAATGAGCAGTTCTTC	CAGTGTGGDNEQFF
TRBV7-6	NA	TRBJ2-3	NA	TGTGCCAGCAGCTTGGGGATCACAGATACGCAGTATTTT	CASSLGITDTQYF
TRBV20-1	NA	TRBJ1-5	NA	TGCAGTGCTACCACTAGCGGGAGCAGGGAGACCCAGCATTTT	CSATTSGSRETQHF
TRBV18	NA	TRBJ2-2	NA	TGTGCCAGCCAGCCCGCGGGCGGGGAGCTGTTTTTT	CASQPAGGELFF
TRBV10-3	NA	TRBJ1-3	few	TGTGCCATCAGTGAGTTCACGATGGACTCTGGAAACACCATATATTTT	CAISEFTMDSGNTIYF
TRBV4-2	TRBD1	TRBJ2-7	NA	TGTGCCAGCAGAACCGGGACAGGGCGGACCTACGAGCAGTACTTC	CASRTGTGRTYEQYF
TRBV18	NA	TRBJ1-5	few	TGTGCCAGCTCGCCCGGGGCAGGCGAACCTGGACGGCATTTT	CASSPGAGEPGRHF
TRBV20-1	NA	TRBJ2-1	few	TGCAGTGCTAGGATGGCCTTCTCCTACAATGAGCAGTTCTTC	CSARMAFSYNEQFF
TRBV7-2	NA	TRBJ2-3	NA	TGTGCCAGCAGCTTAAACGAGTATAGCACAGATACGCAGTATTTT	CASSLNEYSTDTQYF
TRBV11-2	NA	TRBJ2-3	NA	TGTGCCAGCAGCTTAAAGGACAGCTACACAGATACGCAGTATTTT	CASSLKDSYTDTQYF
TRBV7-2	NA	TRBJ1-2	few	TGTGCCAGCAGCTTAGAAGAACGCCGTGGCTACACCTTC	CASSLEERRGYTF
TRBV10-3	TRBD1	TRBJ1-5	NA	TGTGCCATCAGATCGGGACAGGGGAGCAATCAGCCCCAGCATTTT	CAIRSGQGSNQPQHF
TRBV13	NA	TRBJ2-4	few	TGTGCCAGCAACATAGGGGGGGGCATGAACATTCAGTACTTC	CASNIGGGMNIQYF
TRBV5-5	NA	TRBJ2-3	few	TGTGCCAGCAGCCCGGGATTTTCTTACACAGGAGATACGCAGTATTTT	CASSPGFSYTGDTQYF
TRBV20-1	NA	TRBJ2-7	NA	TGCAGTGCTAGAGAACAGGGTCGGTACGAGCAGTACTTC	CSAREQGRYEQYF
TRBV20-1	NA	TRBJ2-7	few	TGCAGTGCAAAGGGGGTTAACGAGCAGTACTTC	CSAKGVNEQYF
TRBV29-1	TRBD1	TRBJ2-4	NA	TGCAGCGTTCATGCCCCGGACAGGACCCTAGCCAAAAACATTCAGTACTTC	CSVHAPDRTLAKNIQYF
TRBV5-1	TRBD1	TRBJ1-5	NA	TGCGCCAGCAGCTTGGGATCACAGGGGAGCAATCAGCCCCAGCATTTT	CASSLGSQGSNQPQHF
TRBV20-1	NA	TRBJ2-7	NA	TGCAGTGCTAGTAAGGGTGGCGGCTACGAGCAGTACTTC	CSASKGGGYEQYF
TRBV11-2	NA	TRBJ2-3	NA	TGTGCCAGCAGCTTAAGAAAAGGGATAGGGACTAGCACAGATACGCAGTATTTT	CASSLRKGIGTSTDTQYF
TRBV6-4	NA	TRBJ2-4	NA	TGTGCCAGCAACAGTGTTATTATCCCCATCCCCCTAGCCAAAAACATTCAGTACTTC	CASNSVIIPIPLAKNIQYF
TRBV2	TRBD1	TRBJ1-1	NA	TGTGCCAGCACAGGGGGCGCAAGCACTGAAGCTTTCTTT	CASTGGASTEAFF
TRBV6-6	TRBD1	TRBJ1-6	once	TGTGCCGGCAGTCTCCGGGACAGCGCACCCCTCCACTTT	CAGSLRDSAPLHF
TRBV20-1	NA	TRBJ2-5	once	TGCAGTGCGGCGACTCTAGCGACGGCCCCCTGGACCCAGTACTTC	CSAATLATAPWTQYF
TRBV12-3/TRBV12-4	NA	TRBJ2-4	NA	TGTGCCAGCAGTCAAGTGGGCCCTACCAAAAACATTCAGTACTTC	CASSQVGPTKNIQYF
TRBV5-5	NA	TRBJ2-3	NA	TGTGCCAGCAGCCTCAACACCTTTAGCACAGATACGCAGTATTTT	CASSLNTFSTDTQYF
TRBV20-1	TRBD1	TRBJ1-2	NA	TGCAGTGCTAGCGGGGCCAAGGGGGCCGAAAACTATGGCTACACCTTC	CSASGAKGAENYGYTF
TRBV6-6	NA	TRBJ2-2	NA	TGTGCCAGCAGCCAAACCTTGACCCGTGGTACCGGGGAGCTGTTTTTT	CASSQTLTRGTGELFF
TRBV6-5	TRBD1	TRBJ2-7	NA	TGTGCCAGCAGTGACAGGGACAGTCCCTACGAGCAGTACTTC	CASSDRDSPYEQYF
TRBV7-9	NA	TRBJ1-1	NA	TGTGCCAGCAGCTGGCCGCAGAAGGACACTGAAGTTTTCTTT	CASSWPQKDTEVFF
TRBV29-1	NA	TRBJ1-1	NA	TGCAGCGTAGAATTGGGCAGTCAAGCTTTCTTT	CSVELGSQAFF
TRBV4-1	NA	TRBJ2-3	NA	TGCGCCAGCAGCCAAATTGGAGGGAACACAGATACGCAGTATTTT	CASSQIGGNTDTQYF
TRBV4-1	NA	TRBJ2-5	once	TGCGCCGGCAGCCATTGGCCAGGGACCGCTGGGGACCAAGAGACCCAGTACTTC	CAGSHWPGTAGDQETQYF
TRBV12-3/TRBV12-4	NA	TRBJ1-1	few	TGTGCCAGCAGGAACCAGGGGAACACTGAAGCTTTCTTT	CASRNQGNTEAFF
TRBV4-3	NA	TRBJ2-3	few	TGCGCCAGCAGCCAAGTAAGCGCAGATACGCAGTATTTT	CASSQVSADTQYF
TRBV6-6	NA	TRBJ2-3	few	TGTGCCAGCAGTTACCGCCCGACAGATACGCAGTATTTT	CASSYRPTDTQYF
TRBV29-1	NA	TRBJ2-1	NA	TGCAGCGTTGAAGGCCGGCTAGTCGGGAATGAGCAGTTCTTC	CSVEGRLVGNEQFF
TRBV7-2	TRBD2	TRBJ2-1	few	TGTGCCAGCAGCTTACTCGGGGGGGCAAATGAGCAGTTCTTC	CASSLLGGANEQFF
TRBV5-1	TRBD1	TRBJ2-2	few	TGTGCCAGCAGCCCGGGACAGGGGACCGGGGAGCTGTTTTTT	CASSPGQGTGELFF
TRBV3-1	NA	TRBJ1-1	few	TGTGCCAGCAGCCAACGGACCGGTACTTGGGACACTGAAGCTTTCTTT	CASSQRTGTWDTEAFF
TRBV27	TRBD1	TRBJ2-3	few	TGTGCCAGCAGCATTGGGACAGGAGGCGGAGATACGCAGTATTTT	CASSIGTGGGDTQYF
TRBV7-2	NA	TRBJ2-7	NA	TGTGCCAGCAGCTTACTTGGTCGAACAGACAGAGCCTACGAGCAGTACTTC	CASSLLGRTDRAYEQYF
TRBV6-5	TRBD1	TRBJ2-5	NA	TGTGCCAGCAGTTACGTCCGGGACAGCCAAGAGACCCAGTACTTC	CASSYVRDSQETQYF
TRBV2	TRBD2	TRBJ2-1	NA	TGTGCCAGCAGTCTGACTAGCGGGGGCCTGGGTGAGCAGTTCTTC	CASSLTSGGLGEQFF
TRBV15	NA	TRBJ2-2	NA	TGTGCCACCAGCAGAGTCCCTTGGGAGCTGTTTTTT	CATSRVPWELFF
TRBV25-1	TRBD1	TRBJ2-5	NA	TGTGCCAGCAGTGTAGGACGGACAGGGGTCCAAGAGACCCAGTACTTC	CASSVGRTGVQETQYF
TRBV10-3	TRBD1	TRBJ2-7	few	TGTGCCATCAGGACCGGGACAGGGTCATACGAGCAGTACTTC	CAIRTGTGSYEQYF
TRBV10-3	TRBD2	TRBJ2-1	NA	TGTGCCATCAGTGTGGTAGCGGGAGCGTGGGATGAGCAGTTCTTC	CAISVVAGAWDEQFF
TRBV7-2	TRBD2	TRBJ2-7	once	TGTGCCAGCAGCTTACAACTAGCGGCCTACGAGCAGTACTTC	CASSLQLAAYEQYF